This entry lists 20 T cell receptor beta chains sequenced from one sample in a study of response to subunit inactivated influenza vaccine. One entry per CDR3 protein results from TCRdb running MiXCR on the RT-PCR reads. The sample holds 450,000 to 600,000 distinct CDR3 sequences, more than 15% seen once. This specimen consisted of CD4+ T cells sorted from PBMCs, obtained about 24 months after vaccination. The receptors here all came from a man between 45 and 75 years old who received an inactivated influenza vaccine.

This rearrangement joins TRBV7-2 to TRBJ1-3, with D perhaps matching TRBD1 (5 bases). V was shortened by 1 base and J by 0 bases, with 7 bases between the two germline ends. CDR3 length: 15 residues. CDR1 and CDR2 (germline): SGHTA, FQGNSA. CDR3 protein: CASSLEQVSGNTIYF. The CDR3 coding sequence is TGTGCCAGCAGCTTAGAACAGGTCTCTGGAAACACCATATATTTT. The entire variable domain, with the rest obtained from reference TRBV7-2 and TRBJ1-3, is as follows: GAGVSQSPSNKVTEKGKDVELRCDPISGHTALYWYRQSLGQGLEFLIYFQGNSAPDKSGLPSDRFSAERTGGSVSTLTIQRTQQEDSAVYLCASSLEQVSGNTIYFGEGSWLTVV.

This clonotype was detected once. This CDR3 reads CSALAASMGQTQYF. As DNA, the CDR3 is TGCAGTGCCCTAGCGGCATCAATGGGGCAGACCCAGTACTTC. The rearrangement uses TRBV20-1 and TRBJ2-5; 7 nucleotides line up with TRBD2. This CDR3 contains 14 residues. Germline CDR1 is DFQATT and CDR2 is SNEGSKA (reference sequence). V dropped 6 bases and J dropped 6; count of bases not matched to a gene: 13.

This clonotype was observed a few times. This chain uses TRBV5-6 with TRBJ2-7; D may be TRBD2 (5 bases). The CDR3 has 10 residues. The V end lost 7 bases, the J end lost 12 bases, and 14 bases lay between the germline ends. Germline assignment: CDR1 SGHDT and CDR2 YYEEEE. The CDR3 nucleotides read TGTGCCAGCTCGGTAGGCCGGGGGTACTTC. It translates to CASSVGRGYF.

This rearrangement joins TRBV4-2 to TRBJ2-5; D is ambiguous. This CDR3 has 15 amino acids. Trimming left V 1 base short and J 1 base short, with 10 bases between. Germline V gene sequence: CDR1 LGHNA, CDR2 YNFKEQ. The CDR3 loop reads CASSQGAPPQETQYF. The CDR3 DNA follows: TGTGCCAGCAGCCAAGGCGCCCCTCCCCAAGAGACCCAGTACTTC.

The chain has TRBV20-1 and TRBJ1-5, with 8 bases that match TRBD1. CDR1 and CDR2 from the germline V gene are DFQATT and SNEGSKA (reference sequence). There are 14 residues in the CDR3. The V segment lost 5 bases and the J segment 2 bases; nucleotides outside the gene matches: 5. Written as DNA, the CDR3 is TGCAGTGCTTTAGCGACAGGGGGCAATCAGCCCCAGCATTTT. It yields the protein CSALATGGNQPQHF.

The sample holds many counts of this clonotype. The chain links TRBV2 to TRBJ2-1, with 8 positions matching TRBD2. V shed 6 bases, J shed 10 bases, and the junction held 11 bases outside the gene matches. Germline CDR1 is SNHLY and CDR2 is FYNNEI. The CDR3 totals 14 residues. The CDR3 coding sequence is TGTGCCAGCAGGCCGATCGCGGGGGGTCTAGAGCAGTTCTTC. Encoded protein: CASRPIAGGLEQFF.

In its sample, this clonotype was seen many times. The V and J genes are TRBV7-8 and TRBJ2-2; D is unclear. The germline V and J ends were trimmed by 2 bases and 2 bases, with 9 bases remaining between them. Germline loops: CDR1 SGHVS, CDR2 FQNEAQ. The CDR3 length is 15 residues. CDR3 region: CASSLLGRNTGELFF. Here the CDR3 DNA reads TGTGCCAGCAGCTTACTTGGGCGCAACACCGGGGAGCTGTTTTTT.

There are a few counts of this clonotype. The V call is TRBV10-3, the J call TRBJ2-7; possible D gene TRBD2, 6 bases. The ends were cut back, 6 bases at V and 3 bases at J, with 12 bases in the middle. The CDR3 contains 13 residues. Germline assignment: CDR1 ENHRY and CDR2 SYGVKD. The DNA of the CDR3 is TGTGCCATCAGCGTCTCCGGGGGCTACGAGCAGTACTTC. It specifies CAISVSGGYEQYF.

The chain combines TRBV12-3 or TRBV12-4 with TRBJ2-7; D is tentatively TRBD1 or TRBD2 (5 bases each). This CDR3 region has 14 residues. Trimming removed 1 base at V and 5 bases at J, with 12 bases between. The CDR3 loop is CASSLGGSSDEQYF. CDR3 bases: TGTGCCAGCAGTTTAGGGGGGAGTTCGGACGAGCAGTACTTC.

The gene calls are TRBV28 and TRBJ2-1, with D possibly being TRBD2 (5 bases). V dropped 6 bases and J dropped 9 bases, with 21 bases sitting between them. Germline V CDR1 and CDR2: MDHEN, SYDVKM. This CDR3 has 15 amino acids. The CDR3 DNA is TGTGCCAGCAGCCTATATACTAGAACCCCCACTGAGCAGTTCTTC. As protein: CASSLYTRTPTEQFF.

This chain uses TRBV18 with TRBJ2-5; D remains ambiguous. Germline loops: CDR1 KGHSH, CDR2 LQKENI. The CDR3 length is 13 residues. Trimming took 3 bases from V and 1 from J, leaving 6 bases between them. CDR3 sequence: CASSPNTQETQYF. The CDR3 nucleotides read TGTGCCAGCTCACCGAACACCCAAGAGACCCAGTACTTC.

This clonotype was detected ten times or more. CDR3 sequence: CATSRDLGYEQFF. CDR3 in DNA: TGTGCCACCAGCAGAGATCTTGGATATGAGCAGTTCTTC. The rearrangement links TRBV15 to TRBJ2-1; D gene ambiguous. From germline, CDR1 is LNHNV and CDR2 YYDKDF (reference sequence). Trimming left V 0 bases short and J 8 bases short, with 8 bases between. The CDR3 runs to 13 residues.

The chain couples TRBV6-5 to TRBJ1-4, with D possibly TRBD1 on 5 matching bases. Germline V gives CDR1 MNHEY, CDR2 SVGAGI. V was clipped by 0 bases and J by 2 bases, with 16 bases between them. CDR3 length: 18 residues. The CDR3 protein is CASSYSGILGTTNEKLFF. CDR3 in DNA: TGTGCCAGCAGTTACTCAGGAATTTTAGGGACCACTAATGAAAAACTGTTTTTT.

The chain carries TRBV7-2 and TRBJ2-1; the D gene could be TRBD1 or TRBD2 (5 bases each). CDR3 length: 15 amino acids. Between the trimmed V and J ends, which lost 5 bases and 2 bases, there was a span of 13 bases. Germline CDR1 SGHTA, CDR2 FQGNSA. The CDR3 coding sequence is TGTGCCAGCAGCACTCGATGGGGACCCTACAATGAGCAGTTCTTC. This gives the protein CASSTRWGPYNEQFF.

This clonotype was recorded a few times. V gene TRBV4-1 combines with J gene TRBJ2-3, with 8 bases fitting TRBD1. V lost 4 bases, J lost 7 bases, and 10 bases stayed unmatched. From germline, CDR1 is MGHRA and CDR2 YSYEKL. There are 15 residues in the CDR3. The CDR3: CASSLRTGQGNTQYF. CDR3 DNA: TGCGCCAGCAGCCTGCGGACAGGGCAGGGGAATACGCAGTATTTT.

This chain connects TRBV28 to TRBJ1-2; D unresolved. Trimming removed 5 bases from V and 9 bases from J, with 16 bases in between. Per the germline V gene, CDR1 is MDHEN and CDR2 is SYDVKM. The CDR3 totals 13 residues. For the CDR3, the DNA is TGTGCCAGCAGTCGCGGAGGGAGGGCAAGCTACACCTTC. It is translated as CASSRGGRASYTF.

This clonotype occurred many times. This chain links TRBV30 with TRBJ1-1; possibly TRBD1 for D (5 bases). V lost 7 bases, J lost 5 bases, and 17 bases lay in between. The germline V gene encodes CDR1 GTSNPN and CDR2 SVGIG (reference sequence). This CDR3 is 13 amino acids long. CDR3 residues: CAFLTRGRTEAFF. For the CDR3, the DNA is TGTGCCTTTCTCACACGGGGGAGGACTGAAGCTTTCTTT.

This clonotype has just a few counts. V is TRBV4-2 and J is TRBJ2-5; 7 bases are shared with TRBD1. Germline loops: CDR1 LGHNA, CDR2 YNFKEQ. J was trimmed by 1 base and V by 1 base; bases with no gene match: 6. The CDR3 is 16 residues long. The CDR3 loop reads CASSQGIGGLQETQYF. The DNA for the CDR3 is TGTGCCAGCAGCCAAGGTATAGGGGGCCTCCAAGAGACCCAGTACTTC.

The rearrangement joins TRBV3-1 to TRBJ1-4; no reliable D call. The CDR3 runs to 15 residues. In germline, CDR1 is LGHDT, CDR2 YNNKEL (reference sequence). Between the trimmed V and J ends, which lost 3 bases and 4 bases, there was a span of 12 bases. CDR3 in DNA: TGTGCCAGCAGCCAGGGCGGGCGGAGTAATGAAAAACTGTTTTTT. Protein: CASSQGGRSNEKLFF.

The J gene is TRBJ1-2, the V gene TRBV28; TRBD1 might be the D (6 bases). Germline V gene lookup returns CDR1 MDHEN and CDR2 SYDVKM. The germline V and J ends were trimmed by 5 bases and 7 bases, with 17 bases remaining between them. This CDR3 is 14 amino acids long. Here the CDR3 reads CASSGTQQGRGYTF. For the CDR3, the DNA is TGTGCCAGCAGTGGGACTCAACAGGGTCGTGGCTACACCTTC.